This TCR beta chain was profiled in a study of post-analysis software for immune sequencing data. At the level of the study: As for disease course, relapsing-remitting, secondary progressive and progressive-relapsing multiple sclerosis were all included. Study-level points and caveats: Batch-mates among the samples co-clustered strongly by F measure. Roughly 5 TRBV segments occurring more often in patients than controls included TRBV5-6, TRBV5-1 and TRBV20-1. Significantly lower normalized Chao1 diversity was found in patients with multiple sclerosis relative to controls.

V shed 0 bases and J shed 2 bases, with 7 bases lying between them. Germline V gene data show CDR1 as MNHEY and CDR2 as SVGAGI. The CDR3 length is 14 residues. Sequencing libraries made from TCR beta cDNA carried unique molecular identifiers. Roughly 0.5 million cDNA molecules were obtained from 1 to 10 million T cells. TCRdb re-called the PCR reads through MiXCR, storing one row per CDR3 protein. The data hold 450,000 to 650,000 distinct CDR3 sequences, with around 47% observed a single time. This clonotype came up once. Its antigen is as yet unknown. The sequencing sample was made of blood. The receptor was isolated from a girl under 18 with multiple sclerosis. J is TRBJ1-1 and V is TRBV6-5; D remains unclear. CDR3 residues: CASSYSRSNTEAFF. In nucleotides, the CDR3 is TGTGCCAGCAGTTACTCGAGGTCTAACACTGAAGCTTTCTTT.